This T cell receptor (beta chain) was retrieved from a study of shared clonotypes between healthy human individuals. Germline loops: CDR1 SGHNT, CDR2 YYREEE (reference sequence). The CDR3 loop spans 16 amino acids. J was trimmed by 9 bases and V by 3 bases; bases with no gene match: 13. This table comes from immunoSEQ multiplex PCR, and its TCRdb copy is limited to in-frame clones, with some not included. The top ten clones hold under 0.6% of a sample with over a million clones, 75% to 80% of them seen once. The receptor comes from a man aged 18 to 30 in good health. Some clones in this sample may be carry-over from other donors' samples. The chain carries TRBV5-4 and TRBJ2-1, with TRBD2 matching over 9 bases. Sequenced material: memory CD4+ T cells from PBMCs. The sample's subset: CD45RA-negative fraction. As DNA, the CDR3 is TGTGCCAGCAGCTCGGGCACTAGCGGGCCTGGGGGTGAGCAGTTCTTC. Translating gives CASSSGTSGPGGEQFF.